A single TCR beta chain is shown here with its context. Its cognate antigen is unknown. The data were taken from a study of post-analysis software for immune sequencing data. The wider study: Progressive-relapsing, secondary progressive and relapsing-remitting multiple sclerosis were among the disease courses included. General study results and limits: Those with multiple sclerosis, the patient group, showed significantly lower normalized Chao1 diversity than controls. Five or six TRBV segments were significantly more frequent in patients than in controls. TRBV5-6, TRBV5-1 and TRBV20-1 were among these segments. By F measure, samples from a shared preparation batch strongly co-clustered.

The CDR3 loop spans 16 amino acids. The germline V gene has CDR1 DFQATT and CDR2 SNEGSKA (reference sequence). V dropped 3 bases and J dropped 0 bases, with 15 bases sitting between them. Researchers reported that TCR beta cDNA libraries carried unique molecular identifiers. From the PCR reads, TCRdb called clonotypes with MiXCR, one entry per CDR3 protein. Of 500,000 to 600,000 distinct CDR3 sequences in the sample, 44% were seen once. The chain combines TRBV20-1 with TRBJ2-1; possibly TRBD1 for D (6 bases). This sequence was found in a girl aged 5-17 years with multiple sclerosis. What was sequenced was blood. CDR3 bases: TGCAGTGCTAGGGTAGGGGGTGTCTTCTCCTACAATGAGCAGTTCTTC. Protein sequence: CSARVGGVFSYNEQFF.